This T cell receptor (beta chain) was found in a study of blood T cell repertoires in COVID-19. Measured with immunoSEQ multiplex PCR; TCRdb has only the in-frame clones, and not every one. The sample holds 180,000 or so clones, 80% seen once. The receptor comes from a man between 60 and 75 years old who had been exposed to COVID-19. Sequencing was carried out using PBMCs or T cells enriched from blood (not recorded which).

CDR3 amino acids: CASSFRTAEKLFF. The CDR3 nucleotides are TGTGCCAGCAGTTTTCGGACTGCTGAAAAACTGTTTTTT. V usage is TRBV27 and J usage is TRBJ1-4; no firm D call. The CDR3 has 13 residues. The ends were cut back, 3 bases at V and 7 bases at J, with 9 bases in the middle. Looked up from germline, CDR1 is MNHEY and CDR2 is SMNVEV (reference sequence).